These T cell receptor beta chains were read from a single sample in a study of blood T cell repertoires in COVID-19. The table came from immunoSEQ multiplex PCR; TCRdb's copy has only in-frame clones and leaves some out. The table has approximately 120,000 clones, 70% to 90% seen once. The sequenced sample consisted of peripheral blood. The receptors were gathered from a man aged 50-59 years with acute or convalescent COVID-19. The conserved cysteine and the conserved F or W are not part of the CDR3 here.

j_gene: TRBJ2-6
v_gene: TRBV29-1
CDR3aa: SVGTGAGANVLT

j_gene: TRBJ2-5
v_gene: TRBV21-1
CDR3aa: ASSKGGRGETQY

j_gene: TRBJ2-2
v_gene: TRBV7-9
CDR3aa: ASSLRANTGELF

j_gene: TRBJ1-2
v_gene: TRBV6-1
CDR3aa: ASSEEGTGSFYGYT

j_gene: TRBJ2-1
v_gene: TRBV5-1
CDR3aa: ASSLEWVAGGPNEQF

j_gene: TRBJ2-3
v_gene: TRBV29-1
CDR3aa: SVERLAGGTDTQY

j_gene: TRBJ1-2
v_gene: TRBV29-1
CDR3aa: SVVGPGQGALSLYGYT

j_gene: TRBJ2-3
v_gene: TRBV18
CDR3aa: ASSPQDSQDTQY

j_gene: TRBJ2-3
v_gene: TRBV3-1/TRBV3-2
CDR3aa: ASSPTQGMTQY

j_gene: TRBJ2-3
v_gene: TRBV5-1
CDR3aa: ASSRRTRGTDTQY

j_gene: TRBJ1-1
v_gene: TRBV9
CDR3aa: ASSPRQKIAGPTEAF

j_gene: TRBJ1-2
v_gene: TRBV6-5
CDR3aa: ASRDTGHYGYT

j_gene: TRBJ1-3
v_gene: TRBV9
CDR3aa: ASSVDPPAGGIRNTIY

j_gene: TRBJ2-1
v_gene: TRBV27
CDR3aa: ASSLVTGVSVDEQF

j_gene: TRBJ1-1
v_gene: TRBV2
CDR3aa: ASSDQGGSTEAF

j_gene: TRBJ1-1
v_gene: TRBV6-4
CDR3aa: ASRQGAGEAF

j_gene: TRBJ1-6
v_gene: TRBV6-4
CDR3aa: ASSDGTGSGNSPLH

j_gene: TRBJ2-7
v_gene: TRBV6-5
CDR3aa: ASSRTGYYEQY

j_gene: TRBJ2-7
v_gene: TRBV6-5
CDR3aa: ASNPGLFSYEQY

j_gene: TRBJ1-2
v_gene: TRBV21-1
CDR3aa: ASRKRDRGRPHYGYT

j_gene: TRBJ1-2
v_gene: TRBV5-8
CDR3aa: ASSLTGTDGYT

j_gene: TRBJ1-4
v_gene: TRBV5-5
CDR3aa: ASSLVVATNEKLF

j_gene: TRBJ2-5
v_gene: TRBV2
CDR3aa: ASSANTRTVQKTQY

j_gene: TRBJ2-2
v_gene: TRBV27
CDR3aa: ASTRSSGSRVGELF

j_gene: TRBJ2-1
v_gene: TRBV2
CDR3aa: ASVLAGAYNEQF

j_gene: TRBJ1-5
v_gene: TRBV6-4
CDR3aa: ASRHQTGVSNQPQH

j_gene: TRBJ2-5
v_gene: TRBV5-1
CDR3aa: ASSLGQIQETQY

j_gene: TRBJ2-5
v_gene: TRBV29-1
CDR3aa: SVEGTSGNQETQY

j_gene: TRBJ2-2
v_gene: TRBV24-1
CDR3aa: ATSPRNTGELF

j_gene: TRBJ2-7
v_gene: TRBV27
CDR3aa: ASSLRTGVGNYEQY

j_gene: TRBJ1-2
v_gene: TRBV5-4
CDR3aa: ASSLDWNRYT

j_gene: TRBJ2-1
v_gene: TRBV2
CDR3aa: ASSGTSAVNEQF

j_gene: TRBJ2-1
v_gene: TRBV27
CDR3aa: ASSPGVGEDEQF

j_gene: TRBJ2-1
v_gene: TRBV4-1
CDR3aa: ASSHDRTSFGNEQF

j_gene: TRBJ2-1
v_gene: TRBV6-5
CDR3aa: ASSLRVRLSNEQF

j_gene: TRBJ2-7
v_gene: TRBV4-1
CDR3aa: ASSPWDRTEY

j_gene: TRBJ2-7
v_gene: TRBV7-2
CDR3aa: ASSSDTGSYEQY

j_gene: TRBJ1-6
v_gene: TRBV29-1
CDR3aa: SVEVAGDNSPLH

j_gene: TRBJ1-2
v_gene: TRBV6-5
CDR3aa: ASSYDPRGQDYGYT